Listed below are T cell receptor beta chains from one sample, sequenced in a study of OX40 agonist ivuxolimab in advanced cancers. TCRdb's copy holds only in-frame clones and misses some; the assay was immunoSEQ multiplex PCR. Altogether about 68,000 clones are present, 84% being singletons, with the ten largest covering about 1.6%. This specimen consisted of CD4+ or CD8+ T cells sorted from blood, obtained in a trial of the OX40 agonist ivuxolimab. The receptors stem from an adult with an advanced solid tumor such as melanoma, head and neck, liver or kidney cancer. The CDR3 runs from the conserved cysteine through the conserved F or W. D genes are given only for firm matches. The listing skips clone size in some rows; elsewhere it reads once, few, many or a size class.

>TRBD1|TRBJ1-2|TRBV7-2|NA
CASSLTQGDYGYTF
TGTGCCAGCAGCTTAACGCAGGGGGACTATGGCTACACCTTC
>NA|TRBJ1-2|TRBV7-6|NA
CASSHQSRKTYGYTF
TGTGCCAGCAGCCACCAATCTCGAAAGACCTATGGCTACACCTTC
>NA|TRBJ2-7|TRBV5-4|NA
CASSRSTYEQYF
TGTGCCAGCAGCCGCTCAACCTACGAGCAGTACTTC
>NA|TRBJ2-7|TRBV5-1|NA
CASSLGRLGYEQYF
TGCGCCAGCAGCTTAGGTCGTCTAGGCTACGAGCAGTACTTC
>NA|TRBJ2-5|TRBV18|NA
CASSSLNGLQETQYF
TGTGCCAGCTCATCCTTAAACGGCCTGCAAGAGACCCAGTACTTC
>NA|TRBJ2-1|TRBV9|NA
CASSTAHGGEQFF
TGTGCCAGCTCGACAGCCCACGGCGGTGAGCAGTTCTTC
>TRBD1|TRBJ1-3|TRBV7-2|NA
CASSLTGISGNTIYF
TGTGCCAGCAGCTTGACAGGGATCTCTGGAAACACCATATATTTT
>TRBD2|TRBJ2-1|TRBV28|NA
CASGRTSGRYNEQFF
TGTGCCAGCGGCCGGACTAGCGGGCGGTACAATGAGCAGTTCTTC
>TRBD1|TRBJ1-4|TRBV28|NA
CASRTTGQGNEKLFF
TGTGCCAGCAGGACTACGGGACAGGGGAATGAAAAACTGTTTTTT
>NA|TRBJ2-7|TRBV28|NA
CASSAYRVGVDSYEQYF
TGTGCCAGCAGTGCGTACAGGGTGGGGGTAGACTCCTACGAGCAGTACTTC
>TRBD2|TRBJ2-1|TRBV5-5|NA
CASSLGGLALNEQFF
TGTGCCAGCAGCTTGGGGGGACTAGCGCTCAATGAGCAGTTCTTC
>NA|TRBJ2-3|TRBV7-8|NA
CASSFEGKNTDTQYF
TGTGCCAGCAGCTTCGAGGGAAAAAACACAGATACGCAGTATTTT
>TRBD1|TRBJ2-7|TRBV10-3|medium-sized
CAISENRGARYEQYF
TGTGCCATCAGTGAGAACAGGGGGGCTCGCTACGAGCAGTACTTC
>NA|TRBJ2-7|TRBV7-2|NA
CASSKPRGEQYF
TGTGCCAGCAGCAAACCTAGGGGAGAGCAGTACTTC
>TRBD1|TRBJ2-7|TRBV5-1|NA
CASSLHGQGSDYEQYF
TGCGCCAGCAGCCTACACGGACAGGGATCTGACTACGAGCAGTACTTC
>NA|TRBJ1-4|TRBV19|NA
CASSPLSGANEKLFF
TGTGCCAGTAGTCCTCTCTCGGGAGCTAATGAAAAACTGTTTTTT
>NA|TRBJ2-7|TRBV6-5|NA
CAISNAGESSYEQYF
TGTGCCATCAGTAACGCAGGGGAAAGCTCCTACGAGCAGTACTTC
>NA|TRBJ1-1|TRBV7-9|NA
CASSPSKNWNTEAFF
TGTGCCAGCAGCCCAAGCAAGAATTGGAACACTGAAGCTTTCTTT
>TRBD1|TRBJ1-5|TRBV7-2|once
CASRGQGRNQPQHF
TGTGCCAGCAGAGGACAGGGCAGGAATCAGCCCCAGCATTTT
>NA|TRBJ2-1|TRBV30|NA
CAWSGGTSSEQFF
TGTGCCTGGAGTGGAGGCACTAGCAGTGAGCAGTTCTTC
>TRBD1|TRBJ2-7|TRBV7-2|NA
CATNGGTGGEQYF
TGTGCCACAAACGGGGGGACAGGGGGCGAGCAGTACTTC
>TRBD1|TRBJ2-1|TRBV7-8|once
CASSLGQGTGEQFF
TGTGCCAGCAGCTTAGGACAGGGGACGGGTGAGCAGTTCTTC
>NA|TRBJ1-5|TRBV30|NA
CAWSVGISDQPQHF
TGTGCCTGGAGTGTCGGCATCTCGGACCAGCCCCAGCATTTT
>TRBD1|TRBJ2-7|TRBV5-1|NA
CASSSGTGTYEQYF
TGCGCCAGCAGCTCCGGGACAGGGACCTACGAGCAGTACTTC
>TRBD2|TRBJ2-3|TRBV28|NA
CASSFQVAGGPDTQYF
TGTGCCAGCAGTTTTCAAGTTGCGGGGGGGCCAGATACGCAGTATTTT
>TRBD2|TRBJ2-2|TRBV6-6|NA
CASSYRLAGVSGELFF
TGTGCCAGCAGTTACCGGCTAGCGGGAGTAAGTGGGGAGCTGTTTTTT
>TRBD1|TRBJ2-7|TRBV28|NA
CASTGTGQIFSYEQYF
TGTGCCAGCACCGGGACAGGACAAATTTTCTCCTACGAGCAGTACTTC
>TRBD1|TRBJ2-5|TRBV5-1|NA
CASSGQVEETQYF
TGCGCCAGCAGCGGACAGGTGGAGGAGACCCAGTACTTC
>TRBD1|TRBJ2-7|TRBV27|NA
CASSSTLTGGAYEQYF
TGTGCCAGCAGTTCTACCCTCACAGGGGGCGCCTACGAGCAGTACTTC
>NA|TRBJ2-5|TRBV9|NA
CASSPTSYQETQYF
TGTGCCAGCAGCCCTACCAGCTACCAAGAGACCCAGTACTTC
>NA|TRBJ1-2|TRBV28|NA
CASSPRALTWGYGYTF
TGTGCCAGCAGCCCACGGGCCCTCACCTGGGGCTATGGCTACACCTTC
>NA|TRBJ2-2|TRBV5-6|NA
CASSTLFTGELFF
TGTGCCAGCTCTACACTCTTCACCGGGGAGCTGTTTTTT
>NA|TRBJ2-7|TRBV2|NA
CASSEARLEQQYF
TGTGCCAGCAGTGAAGCGCGCTTGGAACAGCAGTACTTC
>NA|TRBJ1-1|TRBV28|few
CASSLKVNTEAFF
TGTGCCAGCAGTTTGAAAGTTAACACTGAAGCTTTCTTT
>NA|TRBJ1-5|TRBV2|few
CASRRQSNQPQHF
TGTGCCAGCAGGCGACAGAGCAATCAGCCCCAGCATTTT
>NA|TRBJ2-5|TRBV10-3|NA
CASTRQVQETQYF
TGTGCCAGTACCCGACAGGTCCAAGAGACCCAGTACTTC
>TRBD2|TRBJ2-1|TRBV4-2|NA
CASSHPTSGRVEQFF
TGTGCCAGCAGCCACCCCACTAGCGGGAGGGTTGAGCAGTTCTTC
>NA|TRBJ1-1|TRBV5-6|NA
CASSLFGALPTEAFF
TGTGCCAGCAGCTTGTTCGGGGCCCTGCCCACTGAAGCTTTCTTT
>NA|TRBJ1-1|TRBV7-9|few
CASSTRDGLEDTEAFF
TGTGCCAGCAGCACCCGGGACGGACTCGAGGACACTGAAGCTTTCTTT
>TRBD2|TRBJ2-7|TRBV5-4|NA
CASSWGLAGVEQYF
TGTGCCAGCAGCTGGGGACTAGCGGGAGTCGAGCAGTACTTC
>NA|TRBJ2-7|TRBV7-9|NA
CASSPAEASNEQYF
TGTGCCAGCAGCCCAGCGGAGGCGTCAAACGAGCAGTACTTC
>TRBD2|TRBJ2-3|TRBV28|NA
CASSSSFGTSGRGPFLTDTQYF
TGTGCCAGCAGTTCAAGTTTCGGGACTAGCGGGAGGGGGCCGTTCCTCACAGATACGCAGTATTTT
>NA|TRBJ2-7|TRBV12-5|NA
CASGLEGSYEQYF
TGTGCTAGTGGTTTGGAGGGGTCCTACGAGCAGTACTTC
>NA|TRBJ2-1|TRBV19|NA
CASKVVSTGNEQFF
TGTGCCAGTAAAGTTGTATCGACGGGGAATGAGCAGTTCTTC
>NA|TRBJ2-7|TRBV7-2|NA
CASSSFWSTGLSYEQYF
TGTGCCAGCAGCTCCTTTTGGTCGACAGGCCTCTCCTACGAGCAGTACTTC
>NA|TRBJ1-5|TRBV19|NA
CASSIRGGQTYSNQPQHF
TGTGCCAGTAGTATCCGGGGTGGGCAAACCTATAGCAATCAGCCCCAGCATTTT
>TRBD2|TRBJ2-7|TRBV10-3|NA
CAITSGLDSYEQYF
TGTGCCATCACTTCAGGACTAGACTCCTACGAGCAGTACTTC
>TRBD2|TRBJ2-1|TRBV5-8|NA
CASSATSENNEQFF
TGTGCCAGCAGCGCTACTAGCGAGAACAATGAGCAGTTCTTC